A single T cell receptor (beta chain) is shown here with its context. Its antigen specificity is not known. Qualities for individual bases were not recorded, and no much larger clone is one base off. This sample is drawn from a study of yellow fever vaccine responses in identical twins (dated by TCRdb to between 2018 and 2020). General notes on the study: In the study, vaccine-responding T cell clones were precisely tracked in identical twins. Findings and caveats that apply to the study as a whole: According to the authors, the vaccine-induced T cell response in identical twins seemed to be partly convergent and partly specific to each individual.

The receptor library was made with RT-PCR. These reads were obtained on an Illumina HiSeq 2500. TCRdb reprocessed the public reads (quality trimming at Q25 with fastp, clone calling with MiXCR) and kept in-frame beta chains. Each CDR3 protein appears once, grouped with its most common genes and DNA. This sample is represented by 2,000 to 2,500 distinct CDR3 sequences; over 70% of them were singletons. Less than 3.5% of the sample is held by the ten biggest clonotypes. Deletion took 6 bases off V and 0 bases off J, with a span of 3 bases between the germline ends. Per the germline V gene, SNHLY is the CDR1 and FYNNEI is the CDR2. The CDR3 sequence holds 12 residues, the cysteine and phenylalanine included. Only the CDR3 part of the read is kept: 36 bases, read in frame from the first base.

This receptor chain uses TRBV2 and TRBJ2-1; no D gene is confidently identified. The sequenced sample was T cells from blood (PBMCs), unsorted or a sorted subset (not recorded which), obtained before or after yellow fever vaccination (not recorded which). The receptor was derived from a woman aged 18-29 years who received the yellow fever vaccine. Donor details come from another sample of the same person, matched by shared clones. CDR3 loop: CASRLSYNEQFF. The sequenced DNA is TGTGCCAGCAGGCTCTCCTACAATGAGCAGTTCTTC.